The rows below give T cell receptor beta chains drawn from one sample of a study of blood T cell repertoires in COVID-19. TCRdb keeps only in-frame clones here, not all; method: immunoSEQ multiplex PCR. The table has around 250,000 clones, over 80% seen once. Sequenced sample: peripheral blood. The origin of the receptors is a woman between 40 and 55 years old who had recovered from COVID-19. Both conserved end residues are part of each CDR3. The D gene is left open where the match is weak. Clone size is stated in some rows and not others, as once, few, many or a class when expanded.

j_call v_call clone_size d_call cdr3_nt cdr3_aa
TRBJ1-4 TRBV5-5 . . TGTGCCAGCAGCTTGTACCCGCTTAGTATTGAAAAACTGTTTTTT CASSLYPLSIEKLFF
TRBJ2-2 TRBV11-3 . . TGTGCCAGCAGCTTAGCAGGGGAGATCGGGGAGCTGTTTTTT CASSLAGEIGELFF
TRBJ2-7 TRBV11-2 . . TGTGCCAGCAGCTTAGGTGAGGGTTCGGGGGAGCAGTACTTC CASSLGEGSGEQYF
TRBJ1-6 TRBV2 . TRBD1 TGTGCCAGCAGTGACCACAGGGGGCGATGGGGTTCACCCCTCCACTTT CASSDHRGRWGSPLHF
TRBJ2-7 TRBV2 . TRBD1 TGTGCCAGCAGCCAATTGAAAACAGGGGGCGAGCAGTACTTC CASSQLKTGGEQYF
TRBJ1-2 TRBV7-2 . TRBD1 TGTGCCAGCAGCCCGGGACAGAGGTTCTATGGCTACACCTTC CASSPGQRFYGYTF
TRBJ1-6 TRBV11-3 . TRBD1 TGTGCAGGCCCTGACAGGGATTATTCACCCCTCCACTTT CAGPDRDYSPLHF
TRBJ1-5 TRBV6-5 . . TGTGCCAGCACCCTGGGGAGGGTGAAGAATCAGCCCCAGCATTTT CASTLGRVKNQPQHF
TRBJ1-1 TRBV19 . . TGTGCCAGTAGTTATGGGGAGGCGGCTTTCTTT CASSYGEAAFF
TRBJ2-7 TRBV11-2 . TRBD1 TGTGCCAGCAGCCGGGGCGGGACAGGGGAAATCTACGAGCAGTACTTC CASSRGGTGEIYEQYF
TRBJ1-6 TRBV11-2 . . TGTGCCAGCAGCCCAACAGGTTTACCCCTCCACTTT CASSPTGLPLHF
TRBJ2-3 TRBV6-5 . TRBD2 TGTGCCAGCAGTCTAGCGGGGGTTTTGGATACGCAGTATTTT CASSLAGVLDTQYF
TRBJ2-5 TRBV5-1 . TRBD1 TGCGCCAGCAGATTACAGGGGGCGGTATCGGAGACCCAGTACTTC CASRLQGAVSETQYF
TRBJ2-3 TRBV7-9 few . TGTGCCAGCAGCTTATTAACAGATACGCAGTATTTT CASSLLTDTQYF
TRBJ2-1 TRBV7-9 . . TGTGCCAGCAGCTTAGTGCGGGATGAGCAGTTCTTC CASSLVRDEQFF
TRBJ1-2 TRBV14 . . TGTGCCAGCAGTCGACACGTAGACGGCTACACCTTC CASSRHVDGYTF
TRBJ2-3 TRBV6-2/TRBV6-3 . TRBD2 TGTGCCAGCAGTAGGCCGGGACTATACGGTACGCAGTATTTT CASSRPGLYGTQYF
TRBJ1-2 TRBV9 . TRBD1 TGTGCCAGCAGCGCACGGACCGGGACAGGGGTTAATGGCTACACCTTC CASSARTGTGVNGYTF
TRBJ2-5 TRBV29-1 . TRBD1 TGCAGCGCCGGGACAGAAGAGACCCAGTACTTC CSAGTEETQYF
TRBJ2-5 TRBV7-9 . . TGTGCCAGCAGCCCCCAGGGAGAGACCCAGTACTTC CASSPQGETQYF
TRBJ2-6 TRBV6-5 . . TGTGCCAGCACCCTCTCTGGGGCCAACGTCCTGACTTTC CASTLSGANVLTF
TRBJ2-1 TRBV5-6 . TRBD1 TGTGCCAGCAGCGACGGGACAGGGGGGACCTCCTACAATGAGCAGTTCTTC CASSDGTGGTSYNEQFF
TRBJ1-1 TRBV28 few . TGTGCCAGCAGTTTATCCGGGAGTCGCACTGAAGCTTTCTTT CASSLSGSRTEAFF
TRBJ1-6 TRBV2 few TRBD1 TGTGCCGGCACAGGGGATGATTCACCCCTCCACTTT CAGTGDDSPLHF
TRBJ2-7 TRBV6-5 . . TGTGCCAGCAGTCCATTGACAGGAATCCCCTACGAGCAGTACTTC CASSPLTGIPYEQYF
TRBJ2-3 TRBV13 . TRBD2 TGTGCCAGCAGCTTAGGCCAGGGAGGGACAGATACGCAGTATTTT CASSLGQGGTDTQYF
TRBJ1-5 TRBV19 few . TGTGCCAGTAGTCCTACAGCTTATAGCAATCAGCCCCAGCATTTT CASSPTAYSNQPQHF
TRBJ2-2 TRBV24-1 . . TGTGCCACCAGCCCCCGACGGGGGAACACCGGGGAGCTGTTTTTT CATSPRRGNTGELFF
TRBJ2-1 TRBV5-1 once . TGCGCCAGCAGCTCGCCCTTCACTAGTTTCACAATGTACAATGAGCAGTTCTTC CASSSPFTSFTMYNEQFF
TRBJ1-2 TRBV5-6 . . TGTGCCAGCGCACAGGGAAAATTCTATGGCTACACCTTC CASAQGKFYGYTF
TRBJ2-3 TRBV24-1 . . TGTGCCACCAGTGATACGCGGCGGGGAGCAGATACGCAGTATTTT CATSDTRRGADTQYF
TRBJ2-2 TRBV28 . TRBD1 TGTGCCAGCAGTCCGCCCCCAGGGGGCACGAACACCGGGGAGCTGTTTTTT CASSPPPGGTNTGELFF
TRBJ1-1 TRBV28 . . TGTGCCAGTTCCGGGCGGACAGAAGCTTTCTTT CASSGRTEAFF
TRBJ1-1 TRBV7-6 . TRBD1 TGTGCCAGCAGGGGGGACAGAACTGGGAACACTGAAGCTTTCTTT CASRGDRTGNTEAFF
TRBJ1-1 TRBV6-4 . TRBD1 TGTGCCAGCAGTCTTAATACGGACAGGGTGAGTGAAGCTTTCTTT CASSLNTDRVSEAFF
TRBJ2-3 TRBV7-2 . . TGTGCCAGCAGCTTAGGCTGGGGCAGATCCACAGATACGCAGTATTTT CASSLGWGRSTDTQYF
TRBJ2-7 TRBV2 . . TGTGCCAGCAGTGAATCACGTCACAGAACCTACGAGCAGTACTTC CASSESRHRTYEQYF
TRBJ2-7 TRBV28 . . TGTGCCAGCAGCCCTCCACCAGGGGCGCTAACCGAGCAGTACTTC CASSPPPGALTEQYF
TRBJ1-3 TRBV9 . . TGTGCCAGCAGCGTAGGTCCAGGGGCTGGAAACACCATATATTTT CASSVGPGAGNTIYF
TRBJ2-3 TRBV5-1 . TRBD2 TGCGCCAGCAGCTTGGGGGGACTAGACACAGATACGCAGTATTTT CASSLGGLDTDTQYF
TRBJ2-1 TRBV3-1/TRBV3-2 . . TGTGCCAGCAGCCTAACAGATGAGCAGTTCTTC CASSLTDEQFF
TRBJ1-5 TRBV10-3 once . TGTGCCATCAGTGAGGGCAGGGCGAACAATCAGCCCCAGCATTTT CAISEGRANNQPQHF
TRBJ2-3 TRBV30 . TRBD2 TGTGCCTTCTCCGGGGGGAACACAGATACGCAGTATTTT CAFSGGNTDTQYF
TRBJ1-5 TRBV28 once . TGTGCCAGCAGTTTATACAGGGAGCTGTTTCCATATAGCAATCAGCCCCAGCATTTT CASSLYRELFPYSNQPQHF
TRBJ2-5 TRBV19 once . TGTGCCAGTAGCTCTTCAAGAGGCCAAGAGACCCAGTACTTC CASSSSRGQETQYF
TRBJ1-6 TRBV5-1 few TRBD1 TGCGCCAGCAGCTTGGAGGGGGCTAGAAATTCACCCCTCCACTTT CASSLEGARNSPLHF
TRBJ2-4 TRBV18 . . TGTGCCAGCTCACCGGGACTAGCCAAAAACATTCAGTACTTC CASSPGLAKNIQYF
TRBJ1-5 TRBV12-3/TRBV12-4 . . TGTGCCAGCAGTTCGTATAGCAATCAGCCCCAGCATTTT CASSSYSNQPQHF
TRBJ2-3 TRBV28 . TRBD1 TGTGCCAGCAGTTTGAGGGACAGTTACACAGATACGCAGTATTTT CASSLRDSYTDTQYF
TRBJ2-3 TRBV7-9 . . TGTGCCAGCAGCTCCCAGGGGGGCGATACGCAGTATTTT CASSSQGGDTQYF
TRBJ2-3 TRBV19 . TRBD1 TGTGCCAGTAGTATAGGAGGGGGCGCATATTCAGATACGCAGTATTTT CASSIGGGAYSDTQYF
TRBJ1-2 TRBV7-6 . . TGTGCCAGCAGCTTAGGCCCTATATATGGCTACACCTTC CASSLGPIYGYTF
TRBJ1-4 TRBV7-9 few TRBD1 TGTGCCAGCAGCCGTTGGACAGGGGGCGCTTCAACTAATGAAAAACTGTTTTTT CASSRWTGGASTNEKLFF
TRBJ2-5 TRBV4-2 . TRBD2 TGTGCCAGCAGCCACAATAGCGGGGGGGCAGAGACCCAGTACTTC CASSHNSGGAETQYF
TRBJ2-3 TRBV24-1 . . TGTGCCACCAGTCCGGCATTTGGCCAGGGAAGGCACACAGATACGCAGTATTTT CATSPAFGQGRHTDTQYF